This T cell receptor (beta chain) was observed in a study of blood T cell repertoires in COVID-19. Study overall: Acute and convalescent COVID-19 samples came from the United States, Italy and Spain.

Authors' analysis steps: Amplification of reference gene primers was used by the study to estimate nucleated cell counts. Sequencing used immunoSEQ multiplex PCR; TCRdb keeps in-frame clones, though not all of them. The DNA was the basis for D and trimming; V, J and clone size are from that table. The sample carries 50,000 to 60,000 clones, 88% recorded once. V shed 4 bases and J shed 7 bases, with 12 bases lying between them. This CDR3 is 13 amino acids long. Germline values: CDR1 MNHEY, CDR2 SVGEGT. This clone was counted a single time. Sequenced material: peripheral blood. The TCR comes from a man in his 60s with active COVID-19. The rearrangement uses TRBV6-2 or TRBV6-3 and TRBJ2-3; TRBD1 might be the D (6 bases). The CDR3 coding sequence is TGTGCCAGCAGTTTTCCAGGGGTCTATACGCAGTATTTT. Residues: CASSFPGVYTQYF.